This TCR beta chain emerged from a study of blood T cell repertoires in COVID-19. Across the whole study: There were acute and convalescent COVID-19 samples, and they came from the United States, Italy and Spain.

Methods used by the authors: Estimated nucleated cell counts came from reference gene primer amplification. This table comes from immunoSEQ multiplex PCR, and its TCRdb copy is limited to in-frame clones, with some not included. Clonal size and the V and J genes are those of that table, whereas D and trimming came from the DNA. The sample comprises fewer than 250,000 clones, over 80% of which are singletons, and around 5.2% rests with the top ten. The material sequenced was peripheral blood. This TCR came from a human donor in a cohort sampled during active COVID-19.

The CDR3 protein is CASSLQTEGTEAFF. CDR3 sequence (DNA): TGTGCCAGCAGCTTGCAAACAGAAGGCACTGAAGCTTTCTTT. V is TRBV5-4 and J is TRBJ1-1; D unclear. Germline V CDR1 and CDR2: SGHNT, YYREEE (reference sequence). The CDR3 extends over 14 amino acids. V was clipped by 1 base and J by 4 bases, with 11 bases between them.